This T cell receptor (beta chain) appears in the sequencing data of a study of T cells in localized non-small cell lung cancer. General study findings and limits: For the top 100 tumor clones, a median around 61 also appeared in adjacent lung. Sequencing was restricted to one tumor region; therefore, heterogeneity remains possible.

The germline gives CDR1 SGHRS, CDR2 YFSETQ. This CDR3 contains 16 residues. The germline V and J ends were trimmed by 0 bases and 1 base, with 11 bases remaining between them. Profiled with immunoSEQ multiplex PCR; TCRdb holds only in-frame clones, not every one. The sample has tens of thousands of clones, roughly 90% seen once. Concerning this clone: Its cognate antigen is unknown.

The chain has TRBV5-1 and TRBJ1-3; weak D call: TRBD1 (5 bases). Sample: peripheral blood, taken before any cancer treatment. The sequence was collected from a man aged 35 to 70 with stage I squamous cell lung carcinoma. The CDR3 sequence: CASSLVPGTSGNTIYF. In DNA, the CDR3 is TGCGCCAGCAGCTTGGTTCCTGGGACGTCTGGAAACACCATATATTTT.